The clone carrying this T cell receptor beta chain was seen just once. This entry comes from a study of neoadjuvant nivolumab and ipilimumab in lung cancer. This table comes from immunoSEQ multiplex PCR, and its TCRdb copy is limited to in-frame clones, with some not included. This sample has over 25,000 clones, with 92% found just once. V lost 2 bases and J lost 2; bases outside the gene matches: 8. From germline, CDR1 is MGHDK and CDR2 SYGVNS. This CDR3 is 17 amino acids long. This TCR was sampled from an adult with non-small cell lung cancer. The chain joins TRBV25-1 to TRBJ2-7, with 11 nucleotides matching TRBD2. The specimen comprised peripheral blood, sampled after neoadjuvant nivolumab, alone or with ipilimumab, at or shortly before surgery. DNA for the CDR3: TGTGCCAGCAGTGAACTTTCCGGGACTAGCGGCCCCTACGAGCAGTACTTC. Encoded protein: CASSELSGTSGPYEQYF.